Shown below are 26 T cell receptor beta chains from a single sample sequenced in a study of cytomegalovirus exposure and HLA in healthy donors (dated 2017 in TCRdb). Receptor amplification or capture employed the immunoSEQ multiplex PCR assay. For the multiplex PCR, a mixture combining 60 forward primers for TCR Vbeta segments and 13 reverse primers for TCR Jbeta segments was used. Sourced from immuneACCESS, this table was stored by TCRdb with only in-frame sequences that have V and J called. A share of the clones is absent; for the studies checked, an unresolved V gene accounts for under half, and the remainder has no known explanation. The sample includes approximately 150,000 clones, with around 78% observed a single time. The ten largest clones take up about 1.4% of the sample. Sequencing was carried out using PBMCs. The receptors originated from a man aged 35 to 55 in good health and CMV-seronegative.

V is TRBV4-1 and J is TRBJ2-3; 9 bases map to TRBD2. The J segment lost 4 bases and the V segment lost 1 base, leaving 9 bases of the junction unmatched. In germline, CDR1 is MGHRA, CDR2 YSYEKL. There are 17 residues in the CDR3. In DNA form, the CDR3 reads TGCGCCAGCAGCCAAGGGGTCGGGCTAGCGGGATCAGATACGCAGTATTTT. Amino acids: CASSQGVGLAGSDTQYF.

The chain carries TRBV5-4 and TRBJ2-7; TRBD1 is a possible D gene (5 bases). CDR3 length equals 14 residues. Deletions cut 0 bases from V and 6 bases from J, with 13 bases between. Germline V gene data show CDR1 as SGHNT and CDR2 as YYREEE (reference sequence). The CDR3 reads CASSLVETVGEQYF. DNA of the CDR3: TGTGCCAGCAGCTTGGTGGAGACAGTGGGCGAGCAGTACTTC.

This clone was counted only a few times. V and J are TRBV6-1 and TRBJ2-7, with 7 bases that match TRBD2. CDR3 length equals 13 residues. Germline V gene lookup returns CDR1 MNHNS and CDR2 SASEGT. Trimming at V came to 2 bases and at J to 7 bases, leaving 5 bases not matched to a gene. CDR3 DNA: TGTGCCAGCAGTGAAAGGGGAGGGTGGGAGCAGTACGTC. This translates into CASSERGGWEQYV.

The table lists this clone with a few counts. V and J are TRBV12-5 and TRBJ1-1; D gene unclear. This CDR3 is built from 13 residues. V lost 4 bases, J lost 5 bases, and 11 bases lay in between. Germline V CDR1 and CDR2: LGHNT, FRNRAP. This CDR3 is CASGYWEATEAFF. CDR3 sequence (DNA): TGTGCTAGTGGTTATTGGGAGGCAACTGAAGCTTTCTTT.

The genes are TRBV19 and TRBJ2-1; TRBD2 aligns across 7 bases. J lost 2 bases, V lost 1 base, and 2 bases had no gene match. The CDR3 has 15 residues. Germline CDR1 reads LNHDA; CDR2 reads SQIVND (reference sequence). The DNA of the CDR3 is TGTGCCAGTAGTATAGCTAGCGGCCCCTACAATGAGCAGTTCTTC. As protein: CASSIASGPYNEQFF.

V usage is TRBV19 and J usage is TRBJ1-1; TRBD1 might be the D (5 bases). Between the trimmed V and J ends, which lost 7 bases and 3 bases, there was a span of 15 bases. The CDR3 spans 14 residues. Germline CDR1 is LNHDA and CDR2 is SQIVND (reference sequence). CDR3 in amino acids: CASTGGSVHTEAFF. The CDR3 coding sequence is TGTGCCAGTACTGGGGGGTCGGTGCACACTGAAGCTTTCTTT.

The chain links TRBV28 to TRBJ1-6; perhaps TRBD1 as D (5 bases). Germline values: CDR1 MDHEN, CDR2 SYDVKM. The CDR3 length is 15 residues. Trimming cost V 6 bases and J 7 bases, with 16 bases left between them. DNA of the CDR3: TGTGCCAGCAGACCAGGTGGGGGGAAGAATTCACCCCTCCACTTT. Translating gives CASRPGGGKNSPLHF.

This clone has a handful of counts. This sequence joins TRBV5-1 and TRBJ2-7; 9 bases align to TRBD1. From germline, CDR1 is SGHRS and CDR2 YFSETQ. This CDR3 has 14 residues. With 2 bases clipped from V and 5 bases from J, the junction kept 5 bases outside the gene matches. CDR3 amino acids: CASSFGDRDHEQYF. The CDR3 DNA is TGCGCCAGCAGCTTTGGGGACAGGGACCACGAGCAGTACTTC.

This clone has more than one count but fewer than ten. The chain carries TRBV5-1 and TRBJ2-1; 8 bases map to TRBD1. Germline lookup yields CDR1 SGHRS and CDR2 YFSETQ. V shed 0 bases and J 4 bases; nucleotides not matched to a gene: 3. This CDR3 is built from 15 residues. CDR3 bases: TGCGCCAGCAGCTTGGGGACAGGGTTTTACAATGAGCAGTTCTTC. Translating it yields CASSLGTGFYNEQFF. The full variable domain, in which reference TRBV5-1 and TRBJ2-1 provide the parts outside the CDR3, is KAGVTQTPRYLIKTRGQQVTLSCSPISGHRSVSWYQQTPGQGLQFLFEYFSETQRNKGNFPGRFSGRQFSNSRSEMNVSTLELGDSALYLCASSLGTGFYNEQFFGPGTRLTVL.

V usage is TRBV6-1 and J usage is TRBJ2-5; tentatively, D is TRBD1 (6 bases). Per germline, CDR1 MNHNS and CDR2 SASEGT. This CDR3 is built from 16 residues. V dropped 4 bases and J dropped 6 bases, with 21 bases sitting between them. CDR3 in amino acids: CASSVQGERVKKTQYF. Written as DNA, the CDR3 is TGTGCCAGCAGTGTACAGGGAGAGAGGGTCAAGAAGACCCAGTACTTC.

The chain carries TRBV28 and TRBJ1-1; no definite D call. Per germline, CDR1 MDHEN and CDR2 SYDVKM. The V and J ends lost 5 bases and 1 base respectively, with 11 bases between them. The CDR3 sequence is 14 residues long. The CDR3 region has the DNA TGTGCCAGCAGTCCCCGACTGGAGAACACTGAAGCTTTCTTT. Translating gives CASSPRLENTEAFF.

This clone was found a few times. V gene TRBV11-2 combines with J gene TRBJ2-5; TRBD1 aligns across 7 bases. Looked up from germline, CDR1 is SGHAT and CDR2 is FQNNGV. V lost 6 bases and J lost 4; bases outside the gene matches: 11. The CDR3 is 15 residues long. CDR3 DNA sequence: TGTGCCAGCAGTTTCCTACAGGGGAGAATAGAGACCCAGTACTTC. Translating gives CASSFLQGRIETQYF.

This chain connects TRBV7-2 to TRBJ2-5; TRBD2 matches at 11 bases. Germline V CDR1 and CDR2: SGHTA, FQGNSA. Trimming took 3 bases from V and 9 from J; bases not matched to a gene: 9. This CDR3 spans 15 amino acids. The CDR3 DNA is TGTGCCAGCAGCTTTAGCGGGAGGGCCCTAAACCCCCAGTACTTC. It yields the protein CASSFSGRALNPQYF. Combining the CDR3 with reference TRBV7-2 and TRBJ2-5 gives the whole variable domain GAGVSQSPSNKVTEKGKDVELRCDPISGHTALYWYRQSLGQGLEFLIYFQGNSAPDKSGLPSDRFSAERTGGSVSTLTIQRTQQEDSAVYLCASSFSGRALNPQYFGPGTRLLVL.

This clone was found once. The DNA is omitted, as the CDR3 cannot be located on it reliably, and the CDR3 follows TCRdb's listing. The genes are TRBV5-3 and TRBJ2-2; the D segment call TRBD1 is taken from the table without a DNA check. TRBV5-3 is an ORF, and what it does is uncertain. Including both end residues, the CDR3 is 23 amino acids long. CDR3 protein: CARSTGQGASPGSCFLDSGELFF.

The gene calls are TRBV6-1 and TRBJ2-2; TRBD2 might be the D (6 bases). Germline CDR1 is MNHNS and CDR2 is SASEGT. The V end lost 4 bases, the J end lost 8 bases, and 17 bases lay between the germline ends. The length of the CDR3 is 15 residues. This CDR3 is CASSGGTAFVGELFF. The CDR3 bases are TGTGCCAGCAGTGGCGGGACGGCGTTTGTTGGGGAGCTGTTTTTT.

The chain recombines TRBV7-2 with TRBJ2-1, with D perhaps matching TRBD2 (5 bases). Trimming removed 3 bases at V and 10 bases at J, with 10 bases between. Germline CDR1 reads SGHTA; CDR2 reads FQGNSA. The CDR3 contains 12 residues. CDR3: CASSFSGWEQFF. CDR3 in DNA: TGTGCCAGCAGCTTCAGCGGCTGGGAGCAGTTCTTC.

V gene TRBV9 combines with J gene TRBJ2-1, with TRBD2 matching over 9 bases. The germline V gene encodes CDR1 SGDLS and CDR2 YYNGEE. With V trimmed by 1 base and J by 3 bases, 2 bases remained unmatched. There are 15 residues in the CDR3. The chain's CDR3 is CASSVNSGSYNEQFF. In DNA, the CDR3 is TGTGCCAGCAGCGTAAATAGCGGGAGCTACAATGAGCAGTTCTTC.

This clone has only a few counts. This chain links TRBV5-1 with TRBJ2-2, with D possibly TRBD1 on 5 matching bases. Germline CDR1 SGHRS, CDR2 YFSETQ. The ends were cut back, 0 bases at V and 7 bases at J, with 10 bases in the middle. The CDR3 length is 14 residues. Here the CDR3 reads CASSLAQGGGELFF. The CDR3 bases are TGCGCCAGCAGCTTGGCGCAGGGTGGCGGGGAGCTGTTTTTT.

The genes are TRBV18 and TRBJ2-1; D perhaps matches TRBD1 (6 bases). Trimming cost V 2 bases and J 2 bases, with 10 bases left between them. CDR1 is KGHSH, CDR2 LQKENI, per germline. CDR3 length equals 15 residues. The CDR3 reads CASSPNGGPYNEQFF. In DNA form, the CDR3 reads TGTGCCAGCTCACCAAATGGGGGCCCCTACAATGAGCAGTTCTTC.

A few counts support this clone. This chain uses TRBV5-1 with TRBJ2-7, with TRBD2 matching over 12 bases. This CDR3 is 16 amino acids long. J gave up 0 bases and V 0 bases, and 1 base lay outside the gene matches. Germline CDR1 reads SGHRS; CDR2 reads YFSETQ. DNA for the CDR3: TGCGCCAGCAGCTTGGGACTAGCGGGAGTCTCCTACGAGCAGTACTTC. It codes for CASSLGLAGVSYEQYF.

The chain carries TRBV25-1 and TRBJ2-1, with D possibly being TRBD2 (5 bases). The CDR3 contains 17 residues. Germline CDR1 reads MGHDK; CDR2 reads SYGVNS. V dropped 3 bases and J dropped 0 bases, with 15 bases sitting between them. The CDR3 nucleotides are TGTGCCAGCAGTGATTTCGGGGAGCGGAGCTCCTACAATGAGCAGTTCTTC. Translating it yields CASSDFGERSSYNEQFF.

The J gene is TRBJ2-3, the V gene TRBV19, with a possible D match to TRBD1 (6 bases). CDR1 and CDR2 (germline): LNHDA, SQIVND (reference sequence). The CDR3 consists of 13 residues. The V gene lost 8 bases and the J gene lost 3 bases, with 12 bases spanning the gap. CDR3 protein: CASLGADTDTQYF. The CDR3 DNA reads as TGTGCCAGTCTGGGGGCTGATACAGATACGCAGTATTTT. The variable domain in full, with the rest retrieved from reference TRBV19 and TRBJ2-3, is DGGITQSPKYLFRKEGQNVTLSCEQNLNHDAMYWYRQDPGQGLRLIYYSQIVNDFQKGDIAEGYSVSREKKESFPLTVTSAQKNPTAFYLCASLGADTDTQYFGPGTRLTVL.

The chain combines TRBV25-1 with TRBJ2-1; D might be TRBD2 (6 bases). This CDR3 is built from 16 residues. V was pared by 4 bases and J by 0 bases, with 13 bases between. Germline V CDR1 and CDR2: MGHDK, SYGVNS. The CDR3 sequence is CASSALDGSSYNEQFF. CDR3 nucleotide sequence: TGTGCCAGCAGTGCCTTGGACGGGAGCTCCTACAATGAGCAGTTCTTC.

V is TRBV4-2 and J is TRBJ2-2; D ambiguous. Germline assignment: CDR1 LGHNA and CDR2 YNFKEQ. V was clipped by 0 bases and J by 6 bases, with 5 bases between them. The CDR3 consists of 13 residues. The CDR3 loop reads CASSQDNSGELFF. CDR3 sequence (DNA): TGTGCCAGCAGCCAAGACAACTCCGGGGAGCTGTTTTTT.

The J gene is TRBJ2-1, the V gene TRBV6-4; TRBD1 might be the D (6 bases). Trimming shortened V by 4 bases and J by 4 bases, and 14 bases separated the two germline ends. CDR1 is MRHNA and CDR2 is SNTAGT in the germline V gene. The CDR3 is made up of 15 amino acids. The CDR3 loop reads CASSAKTGGYNEQFF. The CDR3, as DNA: TGTGCCAGCAGTGCTAAGACAGGCGGTTACAATGAGCAGTTCTTC.

V usage is TRBV7-9 and J usage is TRBJ2-1, with 9 bases that match TRBD2. The V and J ends lost 1 base and 15 bases, in that order; junction bases with no gene match: 7. In germline, CDR1 is SEHNR, CDR2 FQNEAQ (reference sequence). The CDR3 is 13 amino acids. The CDR3, as DNA: TGTGCCAGCAGCTTAGATTCGACTAGCGGTTGGTTCTTC. Translated: CASSLDSTSGWFF.